The clone carrying this T cell receptor beta chain was recorded a few times. Its antigen is currently unknown. These data belong to a study of T cells after yellow fever vaccination. At the level of the study: Each low-cell-number fraction was prepared by means of SMART-Seq v4 Ultra Low Input. Study-level points and caveats: There was a possibility that FACS-sorted repertoires contained abundant clonotypes contaminating from the bulk population. Reappearance after the booster was observed for most primary-vaccination clones (roughly 97% CD4, roughly 90% CD8).

In TCRdb, the 5' RACE reads were re-called with MiXCR into one record per CDR3 protein. The top ten clones hold roughly 24% of a sample with some 320,000 distinct CDR3 sequences, about 4% of them seen once. Germline assignment: CDR1 MGHDK and CDR2 SYGVNS. The V gene end was trimmed by 3 bases and the J gene end by 1 base; junction bases not matched to a gene: 14. The CDR3 consists of 18 residues. J is TRBJ2-5 and V is TRBV25-1, with TRBD1 identical over 7 bases. This sequence was found in a man aged 18 to 30 who received the YFV17D yellow fever vaccine. Source: PBMCs, taken 5 days after the yellow fever booster vaccination. The CDR3 loop reads CASSDPDRRGCIQETQYF. Written as DNA, the CDR3 is TGTGCCAGCAGTGACCCGGACAGGCGTGGTTGTATCCAAGAGACCCAGTACTTC.